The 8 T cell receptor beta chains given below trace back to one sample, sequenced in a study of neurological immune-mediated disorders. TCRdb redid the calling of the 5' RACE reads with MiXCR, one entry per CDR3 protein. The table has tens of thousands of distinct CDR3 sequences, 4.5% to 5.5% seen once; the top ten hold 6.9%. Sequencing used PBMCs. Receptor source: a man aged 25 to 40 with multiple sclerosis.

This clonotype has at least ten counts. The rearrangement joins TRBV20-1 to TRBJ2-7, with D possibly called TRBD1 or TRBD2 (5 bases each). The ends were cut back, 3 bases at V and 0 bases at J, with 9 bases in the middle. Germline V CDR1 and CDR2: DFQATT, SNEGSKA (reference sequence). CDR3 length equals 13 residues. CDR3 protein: CSARDTSSYEQYF. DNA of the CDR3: TGCAGTGCTAGGGACACTAGCTCCTACGAGCAGTACTTC.

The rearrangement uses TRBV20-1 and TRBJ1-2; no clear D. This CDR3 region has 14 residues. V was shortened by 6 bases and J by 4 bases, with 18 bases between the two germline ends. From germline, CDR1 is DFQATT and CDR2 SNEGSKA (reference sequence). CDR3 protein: CSARTSVYLYGYTF. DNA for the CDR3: TGCAGTGCACGGACTTCCGTTTACCTCTATGGCTACACCTTC.

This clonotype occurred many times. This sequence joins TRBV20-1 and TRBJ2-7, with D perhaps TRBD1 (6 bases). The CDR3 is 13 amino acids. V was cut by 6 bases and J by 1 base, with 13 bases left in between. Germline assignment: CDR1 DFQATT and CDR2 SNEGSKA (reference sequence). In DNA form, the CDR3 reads TGCAGTGCCCGTTTGGACAGATCCTACGAGCAGTACTTC. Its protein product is CSARLDRSYEQYF.

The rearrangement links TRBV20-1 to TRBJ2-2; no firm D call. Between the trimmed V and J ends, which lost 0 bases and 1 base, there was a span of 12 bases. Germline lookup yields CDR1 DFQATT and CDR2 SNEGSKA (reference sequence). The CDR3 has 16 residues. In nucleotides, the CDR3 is TGCAGTGCTAGAGATGGTCCCAACCTGAACACCGGGGAGCTGTTTTTT. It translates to CSARDGPNLNTGELFF.

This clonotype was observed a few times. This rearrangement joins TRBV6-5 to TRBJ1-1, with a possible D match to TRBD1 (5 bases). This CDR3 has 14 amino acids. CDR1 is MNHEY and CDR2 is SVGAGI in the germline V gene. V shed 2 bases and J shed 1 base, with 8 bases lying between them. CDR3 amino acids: CASSYGTGNTEAFF. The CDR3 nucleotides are TGTGCCAGCAGTTACGGGACGGGGAACACTGAAGCTTTCTTT.

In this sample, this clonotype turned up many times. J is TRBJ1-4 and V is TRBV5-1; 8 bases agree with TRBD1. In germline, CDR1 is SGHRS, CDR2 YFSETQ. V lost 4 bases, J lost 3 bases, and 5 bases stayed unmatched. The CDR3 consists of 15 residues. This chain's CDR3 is CASSNGQGANEKLFF. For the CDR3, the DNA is TGCGCCAGCAGCAACGGACAGGGTGCTAATGAAAAACTGTTTTTT.

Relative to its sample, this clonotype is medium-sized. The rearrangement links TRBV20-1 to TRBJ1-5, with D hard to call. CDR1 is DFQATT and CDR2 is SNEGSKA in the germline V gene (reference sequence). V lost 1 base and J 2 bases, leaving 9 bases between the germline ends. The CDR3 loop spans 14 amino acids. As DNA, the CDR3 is TGCAGTGCTAGAGGCGCCCTGGGCAATCAGCCCCAGCATTTT. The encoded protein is CSARGALGNQPQHF.

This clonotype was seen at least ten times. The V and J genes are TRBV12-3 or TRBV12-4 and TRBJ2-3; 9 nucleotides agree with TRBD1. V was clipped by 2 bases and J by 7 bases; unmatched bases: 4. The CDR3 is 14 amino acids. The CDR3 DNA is TGTGCCAGCAGTTTAAGACAGGGGGGAAATACGCAGTATTTT. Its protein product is CASSLRQGGNTQYF.